The 27 T cell receptor beta chains below were found in one sample sequenced in a study of neurological immune-mediated disorders. One entry per CDR3 protein results from TCRdb running MiXCR on the 5' RACE reads. This table holds 45,000 or so distinct CDR3 sequences, over 6% found once. The sequencing sample was made of CD4+ T cells from blood. Source of these receptors: a woman between 40 and 55 years old in good health.

In its sample, this clonotype was seen many times. The chain uses TRBV20-1 and TRBJ2-6; D gene unclear. CDR1 and CDR2 (germline): DFQATT, SNEGSKA (reference sequence). V was clipped by 0 bases and J by 4 bases, with 4 bases between them. CDR3 size: 13 residues. The CDR3 DNA reads as TGCAGTGCTAGAGAGTCGGGGGCCAACGTCCTGACTTTC. Translation gives CSARESGANVLTF.

Ten or more counts support this clonotype. The CDR3 is CASSYRISGRNYSYNEQFF. CDR3 in DNA: TGTGCCAGCAGTTACCGCATTAGCGGGAGGAACTACTCCTACAATGAGCAGTTCTTC. The chain uses TRBV6-2 or TRBV6-3 and TRBJ2-1; 10 positions match TRBD2. The V segment lost 2 bases and the J segment 0 bases; nucleotides outside the gene matches: 10. The germline gives CDR1 MNHEY, CDR2 SVGEGT. The CDR3 covers 19 residues.

This clonotype was detected many times. As DNA, the CDR3 is TGTGCCAGCAGCGTGGGGGACACTTCCTACGAGCAGTACTTC. Its translation is CASSVGDTSYEQYF. V and J are TRBV9 and TRBJ2-7, with D maybe TRBD1 (6 bases). CDR3 length equals 14 residues. Germline V gives CDR1 SGDLS, CDR2 YYNGEE. V was clipped by 2 bases and J by 1 base, with 10 bases between them.

This clonotype came up many times. This sequence joins TRBV5-1 and TRBJ1-1; D gene ambiguous. The CDR3 has 14 amino acids. The ends were cut back, 0 bases at V and 0 bases at J, with 6 bases in the middle. Germline-derived CDR1 and CDR2 are SGHRS and YFSETQ. The DNA of the CDR3 is TGCGCCAGCAGCTTGGGCGGTGTGAACACTGAAGCTTTCTTT. Protein product: CASSLGGVNTEAFF. Full variable domain (missing parts from reference TRBV5-1 and TRBJ1-1): KAGVTQTPRYLIKTRGQQVTLSCSPISGHRSVSWYQQTPGQGLQFLFEYFSETQRNKGNFPGRFSGRQFSNSRSEMNVSTLELGDSALYLCASSLGGVNTEAFFGQGTRLTVV.

In its sample, this clonotype was seen many times. J is TRBJ2-3 and V is TRBV27, with D unresolved. V shed 3 bases and J shed 4 bases, with 20 bases lying between them. Germline lookup yields CDR1 MNHEY and CDR2 SMNVEV (reference sequence). This CDR3 spans 17 amino acids. CDR3 sequence: CASSFSFSVGSADTQYF. CDR3 nucleotide sequence: TGTGCCAGCAGTTTTTCCTTTTCGGTTGGTTCGGCAGATACGCAGTATTTT.

This clonotype occurred many times. V usage is TRBV5-1 and J usage is TRBJ1-1, with 8 bases aligning to TRBD1. Losses at the gene ends were 4 bases for V and 5 bases for J; bases not matched to a gene: 7. Germline CDR1 is SGHRS and CDR2 is YFSETQ. The CDR3 loop spans 14 amino acids. CDR3 residues: CASSRTGFSTEAFF. The CDR3 DNA reads TGCGCCAGCAGCCGGACAGGGTTTTCAACTGAAGCTTTCTTT.

In this sample, this clonotype turned up many times. The V call is TRBV10-2, the J call TRBJ1-6, with TRBD1 matching 7 bases. CDR3 length equals 14 residues. Germline V lookup: CDR1 WSHSY, CDR2 SAAADI. The trim removed 7 bases at V and 9 bases at J, leaving 9 bases unmatched. The CDR3 DNA reads as TGCGCCAGCAAGGGGCAGGGGGAAGGTTCACCCCTCCACTTT. This codes for CASKGQGEGSPLHF.

This clonotype was counted at least ten times. The CDR3, as DNA: TGCAGTGCCCTGCCAGGGATGGGAAAGGAACAGCCCCAGCATTTT. It codes for CSALPGMGKEQPQHF. V is TRBV20-1 and J is TRBJ1-5, with D perhaps matching TRBD1 (5 bases). Germline assignment: CDR1 DFQATT and CDR2 SNEGSKA (reference sequence). Trimming took off 6 bases at V and 7 bases at J, with 22 bases between the two ends. This CDR3 is built from 15 residues.

This clonotype was counted at least ten times. The chain recombines TRBV12-3 or TRBV12-4 with TRBJ1-1, with no clear D. The CDR3 extends over 13 amino acids. V lost 5 bases and J 1 base, leaving 8 bases between the germline ends. DNA for the CDR3: TGTGCCAGCAGTACCACGTCGAACACTGAAGCTTTCTTT. It specifies CASSTTSNTEAFF.

As concerns this clonotype: A much larger clone lies a single base off, so this may be a read error. The missing conserved phenylalanine or tryptophan at the end of this CDR3 makes a read error likely. CDR3 DNA: TGTGCCAGCAGCTTAGCGGGGACCTTCTACGAGCAGTACTTA. It translates to CASSLAGTFYEQYL. This rearrangement joins TRBV7-9 to TRBJ2-7; TRBD1 or TRBD2 may be the D gene (5 bases each). The CDR3 loop spans 14 amino acids. Trimming took 0 bases from V and 3 from J, leaving 9 bases between them. From germline, CDR1 is SEHNR and CDR2 FQNEAQ (reference sequence).

In this sample, this clonotype turned up many times. This chain uses TRBV12-3 or TRBV12-4 with TRBJ1-3; D is unclear. The CDR3 runs to 17 residues. Between the trimmed V and J ends, which lost 3 bases and 0 bases, there was a span of 15 bases. CDR3 sequence reads: CASSFNPGPGSGNTIYF. The CDR3 coding sequence is TGTGCCAGCAGTTTTAACCCTGGACCCGGCTCTGGAAACACCATATATTTT.

This clonotype has at least ten counts. The genes are TRBV5-1 and TRBJ2-3, with TRBD2 as a possible D gene (5 bases). Trimming took 6 bases from V and 4 from J, leaving 12 bases between them. This CDR3 comprises 13 residues. Germline lookup yields CDR1 SGHRS and CDR2 YFSETQ. The CDR3 loop reads CASMDLRSDTQYF. CDR3 DNA: TGCGCCAGCATGGACTTACGATCAGATACGCAGTATTTT.

This clonotype was seen many times. V usage is TRBV7-7 and J usage is TRBJ2-5, with D perhaps matching TRBD1 or TRBD2 (5 bases each). Germline CDR1 reads SSHAT; CDR2 reads FNYEAQ (reference sequence). The CDR3 covers 13 residues. Trimming removed 5 bases at V and 4 bases at J, with 11 bases between. CDR3 protein: CASSRGTGETQYF. DNA for the CDR3: TGTGCCAGCAGCCGTGGGACGGGAGAGACCCAGTACTTC.

In its sample, this clonotype was seen many times. The V call is TRBV10-2, the J call TRBJ1-2; TRBD1 might be the D (6 bases). The CDR3 is 13 amino acids. Germline CDR1 reads WSHSY; CDR2 reads SAAADI. V was trimmed by 3 bases and J by 7 bases, leaving 12 bases between them. As DNA, the CDR3 is TGCGCCAGCAGTGAACACAGGGAAATTGGCTACACCTTC. It specifies CASSEHREIGYTF.

This clonotype was counted many times. The CDR3 region has the DNA TGTGCCACCAGCAGAGATCCTGGGAACGAGCAGTACTTC. Translating gives CATSRDPGNEQYF. The chain carries TRBV15 and TRBJ2-7; D remains unclear. V was shortened by 0 bases and J by 5 bases, with 8 bases between the two germline ends. Germline V gene sequence: CDR1 LNHNV, CDR2 YYDKDF (reference sequence). The CDR3 has 13 amino acids.

The table lists this clonotype with many counts. The chain is built from TRBV20-1 and TRBJ2-7, with D tentatively TRBD1 (6 bases). The V gene's germline CDR1 is DFQATT and CDR2 SNEGSKA (reference sequence). This CDR3 region has 18 residues. V lost 0 bases to trimming and J lost 0 bases, with 21 bases between them. CDR3 residues: CSARDLPGQTLYSYEQYF. CDR3 in DNA: TGCAGTGCTAGAGACTTACCTGGACAGACCCTATACTCCTACGAGCAGTACTTC.

The gene calls are TRBV7-9 and TRBJ1-1; the match to TRBD1 covers 11 bases. The germline gives CDR1 SEHNR, CDR2 FQNEAQ (reference sequence). The CDR3 spans 14 residues. J was trimmed by 5 bases and V by 5 bases; bases with no gene match: 4. The CDR3 sequence is CASSKGTGGTEAFF. The DNA of the CDR3 is TGTGCCAGCAGCAAAGGGACAGGGGGAACTGAAGCTTTCTTT.

This clonotype has a count of ten or more. The chain employs TRBV10-3 and TRBJ1-2; no definite D call. The CDR3 has 13 residues. Germline assignment: CDR1 ENHRY and CDR2 SYGVKD. V lost 2 bases and J 6 bases, leaving 10 bases between the germline ends. CDR3 bases: TGTGCCATCAGTGAGACGGGCGTGGATGGCTACACCTTC. It yields the protein CAISETGVDGYTF.

In its sample, this clonotype was seen many times. The chain employs TRBV20-1 and TRBJ2-7; D is perhaps TRBD2 (6 bases). Trimming shortened V by 6 bases and J by 4 bases, and 28 bases separated the two germline ends. Germline CDR1 DFQATT, CDR2 SNEGSKA (reference sequence). CDR3 length equals 17 residues. In DNA, the CDR3 is TGCAGTGCCCCGGACGGTGTAGCGGATCCTCAGGGATACGAGCAGTACTTC. It is translated as CSAPDGVADPQGYEQYF.

This clonotype has a count of ten or more. The chain is built from TRBV25-1 and TRBJ2-2; no reliable D call. V was clipped by 4 bases and J by 1 base, with 7 bases between them. CDR3 length equals 14 residues. Germline loops: CDR1 MGHDK, CDR2 SYGVNS. The CDR3 coding sequence is TGTGCCAGCAGTGGATTGGGGAACACCGGGGAGCTGTTTTTT. It specifies CASSGLGNTGELFF.

This clonotype came up many times. The chain is built from TRBV20-1 and TRBJ1-4, with D maybe TRBD1 (5 bases). CDR1 is DFQATT, CDR2 SNEGSKA, per germline (reference sequence). The CDR3 contains 14 residues. Trimming removed 7 bases at V and 8 bases at J, with 20 bases between. The CDR3 nucleotides read TGCAGTGTCCAGGGTCCATCCCAGGACGAAAAACTGTTTTTT. Its protein is CSVQGPSQDEKLFF.

This clonotype has at least ten counts. The chain couples TRBV2 to TRBJ2-2; a weak D match, TRBD1 (6 bases). V was shortened by 5 bases and J by 1 base, with 14 bases between the two germline ends. Germline V gene data show CDR1 as SNHLY and CDR2 as FYNNEI. The CDR3 consists of 16 residues. CDR3 DNA: TGTGCCAGCAGTCAAGACAGGTTCGGGAACACCGGGGAGCTGTTTTTT. This translates into CASSQDRFGNTGELFF.

This clonotype occurred many times. The chain carries TRBV7-6 and TRBJ1-1; TRBD1 matches 8 bases. This CDR3 has 13 residues. Germline trimming cut 4 bases from V and 7 bases from J; bases unmatched to any gene: 5. CDR1 is SGHVS, CDR2 FNYEAQ, per germline. The CDR3 DNA reads TGTGCCAGCAGCTCCAACAGGGGGGGTGAAGCTTTCTTT. Residues: CASSSNRGGEAFF.

This clonotype has at least ten counts. The chain is built from TRBV10-2 and TRBJ2-7, with 12 bases lining up with TRBD1. CDR3 length: 16 residues. The junction had 12 bases not matched to a gene; V was cut back by 7 bases and J by 5 bases. Germline V gene data show CDR1 as WSHSY and CDR2 as SAAADI. CDR3 amino acids: CASKLIRGTGGDEQYF. CDR3 coding DNA: TGCGCCAGCAAACTCATACGGGGGACAGGGGGCGACGAGCAGTACTTC.

The table lists this clonotype with many counts. The chain links TRBV21-1 to TRBJ2-3; the DNA was not used to check the table's D call, TRBD2. TRBV21-1 is deemed a pseudogene. This CDR3 is built from 15 residues. In nucleotides, the CDR3 is TGTGCCAGCAGCAAAGGGGAGGACTTCCCTTATACGCAGTATTTT. It specifies CASSKGEDFPYTQYF.

Many counts were recorded for this clonotype. V and J are TRBV7-9 and TRBJ2-3, with TRBD2 matching over 8 bases. Trimming cost V 4 bases and J 1 base; bases outside gene matches: 1. CDR3 length: 14 residues. Germline loops: CDR1 SEHNR, CDR2 FQNEAQ (reference sequence). CDR3 region: CASSSLAGTDTQYF. The CDR3 nucleotides read TGTGCCAGCAGCTCACTAGCGGGCACAGATACGCAGTATTTT.

This clonotype was recorded many times. The chain combines TRBV29-1 with TRBJ2-7, with 7 bases lining up with TRBD2. V lost 1 base, J lost 5 bases, and 2 bases stayed unmatched. The V gene's germline CDR1 is SQVTM and CDR2 ANQGSEA. There are 12 residues in the CDR3. CDR3 bases: TGCAGCGTTGAAGGGGGAGGGAACGAGCAGTACTTC. Translating gives CSVEGGGNEQYF.